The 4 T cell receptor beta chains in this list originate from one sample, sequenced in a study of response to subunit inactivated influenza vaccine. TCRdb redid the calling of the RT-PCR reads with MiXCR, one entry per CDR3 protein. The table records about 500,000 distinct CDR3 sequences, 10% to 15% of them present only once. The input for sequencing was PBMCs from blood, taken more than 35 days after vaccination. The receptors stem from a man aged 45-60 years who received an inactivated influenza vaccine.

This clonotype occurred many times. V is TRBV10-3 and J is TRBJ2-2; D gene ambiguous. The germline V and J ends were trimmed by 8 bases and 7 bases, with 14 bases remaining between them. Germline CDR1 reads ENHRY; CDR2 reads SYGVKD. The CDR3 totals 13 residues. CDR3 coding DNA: TGTGCCATCCCGGGCGGTAGAGGCGGGGAGCTGTTTTTT. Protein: CAIPGGRGGELFF.

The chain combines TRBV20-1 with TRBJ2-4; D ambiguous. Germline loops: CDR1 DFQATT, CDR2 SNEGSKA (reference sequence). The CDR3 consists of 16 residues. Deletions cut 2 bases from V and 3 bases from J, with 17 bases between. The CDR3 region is CSARPGGSWGKNIQYF. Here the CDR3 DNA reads TGCAGTGCTAGACCGGGTGGGTCGTGGGGCAAAAACATTCAGTACTTC.

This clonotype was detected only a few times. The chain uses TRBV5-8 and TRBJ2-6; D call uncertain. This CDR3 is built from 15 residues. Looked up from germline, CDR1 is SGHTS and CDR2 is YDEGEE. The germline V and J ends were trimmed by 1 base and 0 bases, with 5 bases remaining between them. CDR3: CASSLLYSGANVLTF. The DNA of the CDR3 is TGTGCCAGCAGCTTGCTGTACTCTGGGGCCAACGTCCTGACTTTC.

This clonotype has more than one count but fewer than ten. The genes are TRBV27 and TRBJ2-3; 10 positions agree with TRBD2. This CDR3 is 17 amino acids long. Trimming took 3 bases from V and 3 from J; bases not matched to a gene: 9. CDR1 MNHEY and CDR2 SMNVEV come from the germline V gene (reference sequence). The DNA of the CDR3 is TGTGCCAGCAGTTTCCTAGCGGGAGCGCGGGGAACAGATACGCAGTATTTT. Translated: CASSFLAGARGTDTQYF.